The clone carrying this T cell receptor (beta chain) appeared many times. Its specificity is not known. These data come from a study of CD8+CD57+ T cells in acquired aplastic anemia. Whole-study context: Sorted CD4+ plus CD8+ cells gave DNA averaging roughly 3.5 ug. CD4+ reads averaged approximately 9.9 million in healthy donors. Regarding the study as a whole: Patients were compared with controls for CD8+ Simpson's diversity, and no significant difference emerged. A set of twenty-nine CD8+ CDR3 sequences was shared between patients and controls, and these sequences appeared highly expressed in patients.

Profiling that covered TCR beta VDJ and CDR3 relied on genomic DNA as its template. MiXCR, applied by TCRdb to the reads, yields one record per CDR3 protein. The sample records some 130,000 distinct CDR3 sequences, about 40% being singletons. The clonotype originates from a human donor in good health, serving as a control. The sequencing input was sorted CD4+, CD8+, or CD8+CD57+ T cells (not recorded which) from PBMCs.

This chain's CDR3 is CASSAGQVAYEQYF. The CDR3 DNA reads TGCGCCAGCAGTGCCGGACAGGTGGCCTACGAGCAGTACTTC. The chain links TRBV10-2 to TRBJ2-7; 7 positions match TRBD1. This CDR3 comprises 14 residues. The germline V gene encodes CDR1 WSHSY and CDR2 SAAADI. The junction had 5 bases not matched to a gene; V was cut back by 4 bases and J by 2 bases.